The 15 T cell receptor beta chains below come from one sample, sequenced in a study of graft-versus-host responses after intestinal transplantation. Using immunoSEQ multiplex PCR, the repertoire was profiled, and TCRdb retains in-frame clones only, with some absent. This table holds about 70,000 clones, over 70% found once. Their recognized antigens are unknown. The specimen comprised unstimulated CD4+ T cells sorted from spleen or lymph node cells, sampled before transplant. These receptors originate from a human donor who was the organ donor for an intestinal transplant.

This clone has just a few counts. The chain carries TRBV7-6 and TRBJ2-3; tentative D call: TRBD1 (6 bases). V lost 5 bases and J 1 base, leaving 10 bases between the germline ends. CDR1 is SGHVS, CDR2 FNYEAQ, per germline. The CDR3 consists of 14 residues. The CDR3 reads CASSIQGRTDTQYF. The CDR3, as DNA: TGTGCCAGCAGCATACAGGGACGCACAGATACGCAGTATTTT.

The chain recombines TRBV6-4 with TRBJ1-3; 7 bases map to TRBD1. From germline, CDR1 is MRHNA and CDR2 SNTAGT. The CDR3 loop spans 15 amino acids. After removal of 2 bases from V and 0 bases from J, the junction contained 1 base not matched to a gene. CDR3 bases: TGTGCCAGCAGTGACGCAGGGGGCTCTGGAAACACCATATATTTT. Translating it yields CASSDAGGSGNTIYF.

This clone was recorded only once. V usage is TRBV2 and J usage is TRBJ2-6, with 8 bases fitting TRBD1. V was pared by 4 bases and J by 1 base, with 3 bases of the junction left unmatched. CDR1 is SNHLY, CDR2 FYNNEI, per germline. This CDR3 comprises 16 residues. The CDR3 sequence: CASSGQGKSGANVLTF. The CDR3 coding sequence is TGTGCCAGCAGTGGACAGGGGAAATCTGGGGCCAACGTCCTGACTTTC.

This sequence joins TRBV28 and TRBJ2-3; 8 nucleotides agree with TRBD2. The CDR3 loop spans 14 amino acids. The V segment lost 5 bases and the J segment 2 bases; nucleotides outside the gene matches: 3. Germline V gene data show CDR1 as MDHEN and CDR2 as SYDVKM. In DNA form, the CDR3 reads TGTGCCAGCAGTCTACTAGCGGCCACAGATACGCAGTATTTT. Amino acids: CASSLLAATDTQYF.

The genes are TRBV4-1 and TRBJ2-3, with 8 bases that match TRBD2. Germline loops: CDR1 MGHRA, CDR2 YSYEKL. V lost 3 bases to trimming and J lost 2 bases; unmatched junction nucleotides: 4. The CDR3 loop spans 15 amino acids. In DNA, the CDR3 is TGCGCCAGCAGCCACGGGGGGGCATTCACAGATACGCAGTATTTT. This encodes CASSHGGAFTDTQYF.

In its sample, this clone was seen a few times. The chain employs TRBV7-3 and TRBJ2-2; D unclear. This CDR3 has 13 amino acids. V was cut by 5 bases and J by 4 bases, with 8 bases left in between. The germline CDR1 and CDR2 sequences are SGHTA and FQGTGA. CDR3 nucleotides: TGTGCCAGCAGCCGCGATGGCACCGGGGAGCTGTTTTTT. Encoded protein: CASSRDGTGELFF.

This chain links TRBV29-1 with TRBJ2-5, with a possible D match to TRBD1 (5 bases). With 6 bases removed from V and 4 bases from J, the gap between germline ends came to 15 bases. CDR1 and CDR2 from the germline V gene are SQVTM and ANQGSEA. The CDR3 runs 13 residues. The CDR3 here is CSVKGQLGETQYF. CDR3 nucleotides: TGCAGCGTAAAGGGGCAGTTGGGAGAGACCCAGTACTTC. Full variable domain (missing parts from reference TRBV29-1 and TRBJ2-5): SAVISQKPSRDICQRGTSLTIQCQVDSQVTMMFWYRQQPGQSLTLIATANQGSEATYESGFVIDKFPISRPNLTFSTLTVSNMSPEDSSIYLCSVKGQLGETQYFGPGTRLLVL.

The table lists this clone with a count of one. The chain uses TRBV2 and TRBJ2-2; D is uncertain. The CDR3 runs 12 residues. V gave up 3 bases and J gave up 6 bases, with 5 bases separating them. The germline V gene has CDR1 SNHLY and CDR2 FYNNEI. CDR3: CASSDFAGELFF. The CDR3 DNA sequence: TGTGCCAGCAGTGACTTTGCCGGGGAGCTGTTTTTT.

This clone was observed once. The gene calls are TRBV6-5 and TRBJ2-5; 7 bases align to TRBD2. The CDR3 loop spans 15 amino acids. V lost 2 bases and J lost 8; bases outside the gene matches: 11. Germline CDR1 reads MNHEY; CDR2 reads SVGAGI. The DNA for the CDR3 is TGTGCCAGCAGTTACGCCGGGACTACCACAGTTACCCAGTACTTC. Translating gives CASSYAGTTTVTQYF.

The chain is built from TRBV5-1 and TRBJ2-5; 8 nucleotides line up with TRBD1. V was clipped by 2 bases and J by 3 bases; unmatched bases: 9. The CDR3 loop spans 16 amino acids. Germline CDR1 and CDR2: SGHRS and YFSETQ. For the CDR3, the DNA is TGCGCCAGCAGCTTTCCCCGGACAGGGAGCGAAGAGACCCAGTACTTC. It translates to CASSFPRTGSEETQYF.

This clone was seen a handful of times. This chain links TRBV5-1 with TRBJ1-1; 8 nucleotides align to TRBD1. The CDR3 length is 14 residues. Germline values: CDR1 SGHRS, CDR2 YFSETQ. V lost 0 bases, J lost 6 bases, and 4 bases stayed unmatched. CDR3 region: CASSLEPGQAEAFF. CDR3 nucleotide sequence: TGCGCCAGCAGCTTGGAACCGGGACAGGCTGAAGCTTTCTTT. Full variable domain (rest looked up from reference TRBV5-1 and TRBJ1-1): KAGVTQTPRYLIKTRGQQVTLSCSPISGHRSVSWYQQTPGQGLQFLFEYFSETQRNKGNFPGRFSGRQFSNSRSEMNVSTLELGDSALYLCASSLEPGQAEAFFGQGTRLTVV.

V and J are TRBV6-5 and TRBJ1-3; D unresolved. Per germline, CDR1 MNHEY and CDR2 SVGAGI. V gave up 4 bases and J gave up 2 bases, with 12 bases separating them. CDR3 size: 15 residues. CDR3 residues: CASSSPRRTGNTIYF. The CDR3 bases are TGTGCCAGCAGTTCCCCGAGGAGAACTGGAAACACCATATATTTT.

Turning to this clone: The junction does not match germline at one end; this may be a read error. The chain has TRBV5-6 and TRBJ1-2; no clear D. This CDR3 spans 17 amino acids. Germline values: CDR1 SGHDT, CDR2 YYEEEE. The CDR3 here is CASRLDPLDTKDYGYTF. Written as DNA, the CDR3 is TGTGCCAGCAGGTTGGACCCCTTAGACACGAAGGATTATGGCTACACCTTC.

This chain links TRBV4-1 with TRBJ2-5; D not resolved. Germline CDR1 reads MGHRA; CDR2 reads YSYEKL. The CDR3 contains 14 residues. Trimming took off 2 bases at V and 1 base at J, with 8 bases between the two ends. This chain's CDR3 is CASSQQAIQETQYF. For the CDR3, the DNA is TGCGCCAGCAGCCAACAGGCTATCCAAGAGACCCAGTACTTC.

The V gene is TRBV28, the J gene TRBJ1-1; D is perhaps TRBD1 (5 bases). Trimming took off 7 bases at V and 0 bases at J, with 21 bases between the two ends. The CDR3 is made up of 17 amino acids. The germline V gene has CDR1 MDHEN and CDR2 SYDVKM. The CDR3 protein is CASTPVHLGGVNTEAFF. The CDR3, as DNA: TGTGCCAGCACTCCCGTTCATCTCGGGGGGGTGAACACTGAAGCTTTCTTT.